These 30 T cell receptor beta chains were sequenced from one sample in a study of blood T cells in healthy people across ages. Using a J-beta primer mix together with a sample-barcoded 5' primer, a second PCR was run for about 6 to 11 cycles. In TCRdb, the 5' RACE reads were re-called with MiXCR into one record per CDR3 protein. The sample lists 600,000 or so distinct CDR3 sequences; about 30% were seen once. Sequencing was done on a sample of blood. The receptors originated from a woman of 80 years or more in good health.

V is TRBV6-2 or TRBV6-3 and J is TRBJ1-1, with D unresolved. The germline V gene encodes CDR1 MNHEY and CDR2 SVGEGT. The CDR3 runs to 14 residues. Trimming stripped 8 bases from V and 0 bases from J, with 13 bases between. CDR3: CASAPDGMNTEAFF. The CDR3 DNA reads TGTGCCAGCGCCCCCGACGGAATGAACACTGAAGCTTTCTTT.

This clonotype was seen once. Here the CDR3 reads CASSLGGPSAQYF. The CDR3 bases are TGTGCCAGCAGCTTAGGAGGCCCGTCGGCCCAGTACTTC. The chain recombines TRBV7-2 with TRBJ2-7, with D hard to call. Germline CDR1 and CDR2: SGHTA and FQGNSA. V lost 1 base and J lost 10, with 14 bases in between. The CDR3 totals 13 residues.

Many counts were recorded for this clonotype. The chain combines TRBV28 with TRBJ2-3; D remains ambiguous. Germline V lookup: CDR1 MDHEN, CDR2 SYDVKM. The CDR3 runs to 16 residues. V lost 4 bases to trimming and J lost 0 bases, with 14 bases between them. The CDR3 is CASSSPGLDSTDTQYF. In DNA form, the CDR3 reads TGTGCCAGCAGTTCTCCGGGCCTGGATAGCACAGATACGCAGTATTTT.

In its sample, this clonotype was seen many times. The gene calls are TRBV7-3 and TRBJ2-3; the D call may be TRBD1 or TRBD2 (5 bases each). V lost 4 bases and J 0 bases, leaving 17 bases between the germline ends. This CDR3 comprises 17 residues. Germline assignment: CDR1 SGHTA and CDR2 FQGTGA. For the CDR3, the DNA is TGTGCCAGCAGCTCCCGAGGAGGTCAGGGTAGCACAGATACGCAGTATTTT. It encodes CASSSRGGQGSTDTQYF.

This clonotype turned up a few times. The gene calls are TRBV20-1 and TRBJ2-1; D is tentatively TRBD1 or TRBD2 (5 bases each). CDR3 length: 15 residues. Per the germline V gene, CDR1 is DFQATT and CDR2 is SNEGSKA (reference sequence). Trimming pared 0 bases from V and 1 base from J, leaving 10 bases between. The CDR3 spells CSARDLRGSYNEQFF. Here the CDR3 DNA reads TGCAGTGCTAGAGATTTGAGGGGTTCCTACAATGAGCAGTTCTTC.

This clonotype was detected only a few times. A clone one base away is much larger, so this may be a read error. The CDR3 is CASSQDVETQFF. The CDR3 DNA reads as TGTGCCAGCAGCCAAGATGTTGAGACCCAGTTCTTC. The chain carries TRBV3-1 and TRBJ2-1, with no clear D. This CDR3 comprises 12 residues. V lost 0 bases and J 13 bases, leaving 10 bases between the germline ends. Germline CDR1 LGHDT, CDR2 YNNKEL (reference sequence).

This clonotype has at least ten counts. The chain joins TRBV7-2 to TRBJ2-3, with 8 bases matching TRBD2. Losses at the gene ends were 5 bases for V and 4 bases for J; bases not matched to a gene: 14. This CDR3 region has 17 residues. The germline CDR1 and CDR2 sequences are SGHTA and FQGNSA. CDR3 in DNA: TGTGCCAGCAGCCCCGGACGGGGGGGCCGCGTGGCAGATACGCAGTATTTT. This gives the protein CASSPGRGGRVADTQYF.

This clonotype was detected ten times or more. CDR3 nucleotides: TGCAGTGCCAGTACAGTGATTGAAGAGACCCAGTACTTC. Translating it yields CSASTVIEETQYF. This chain connects TRBV20-1 to TRBJ2-5; no reliable D call. The CDR3 extends over 13 amino acids. Germline V gene lookup returns CDR1 DFQATT and CDR2 SNEGSKA (reference sequence). Trimming shortened V by 6 bases and J by 3 bases, and 14 bases separated the two germline ends.

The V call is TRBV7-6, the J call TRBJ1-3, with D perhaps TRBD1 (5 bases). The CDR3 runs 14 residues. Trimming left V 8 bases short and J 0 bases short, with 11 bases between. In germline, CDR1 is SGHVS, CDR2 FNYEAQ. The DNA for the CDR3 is TGTGCCAGCGCGAAAGGGGCCTCTGGAAACACCATATATTTT. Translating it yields CASAKGASGNTIYF.

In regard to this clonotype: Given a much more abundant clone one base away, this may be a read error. In nucleotides, the CDR3 is TGCAGTGCTAGACCTCTCGGGTACGAGCAGTTCTTC. Its translation: CSARPLGYEQFF. The chain carries TRBV20-1 and TRBJ2-1; no firm D call. The CDR3 is 12 amino acids. Germline V gene sequence: CDR1 DFQATT, CDR2 SNEGSKA (reference sequence). V was pared by 2 bases and J by 10 bases, with 12 bases between.

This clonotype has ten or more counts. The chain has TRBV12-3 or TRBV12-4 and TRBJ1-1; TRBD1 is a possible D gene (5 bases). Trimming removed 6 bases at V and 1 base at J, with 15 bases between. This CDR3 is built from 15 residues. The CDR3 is CASRKKTESNTEAFF. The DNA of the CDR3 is TGTGCCAGCAGAAAAAAGACAGAATCGAACACTGAAGCTTTCTTT.

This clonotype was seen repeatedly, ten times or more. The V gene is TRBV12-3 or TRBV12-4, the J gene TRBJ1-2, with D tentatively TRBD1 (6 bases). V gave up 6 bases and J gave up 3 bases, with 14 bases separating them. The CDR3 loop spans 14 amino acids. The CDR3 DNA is TGTGCCAGCAGGATGACAGGCGGGGACTATGGCTACACCTTC. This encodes CASRMTGGDYGYTF.

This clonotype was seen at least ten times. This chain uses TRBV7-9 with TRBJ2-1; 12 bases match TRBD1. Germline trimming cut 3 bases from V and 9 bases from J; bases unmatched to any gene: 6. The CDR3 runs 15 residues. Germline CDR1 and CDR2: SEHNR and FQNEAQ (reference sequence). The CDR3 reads CASSFSGTGGGEQFF. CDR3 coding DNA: TGTGCCAGCAGCTTTTCCGGGACAGGGGGCGGTGAGCAGTTCTTC.

CDR3 coding DNA: TGCGCCAGCAGCCAAAGGACTAGCGGGGATACGCAGTATTTT. This translates into CASSQRTSGDTQYF. The J gene is TRBJ2-3, the V gene TRBV4-1, with 11 bases that match TRBD2. The junction had 1 base not matched to a gene; V was cut back by 2 bases and J by 6 bases. The length of the CDR3 is 14 residues. From germline, CDR1 is MGHRA and CDR2 YSYEKL.

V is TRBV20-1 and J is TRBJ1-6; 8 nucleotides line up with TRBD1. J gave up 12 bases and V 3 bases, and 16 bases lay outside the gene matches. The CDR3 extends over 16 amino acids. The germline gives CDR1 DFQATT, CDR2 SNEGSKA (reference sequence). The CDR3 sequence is CSASSDREDFRGPLHF. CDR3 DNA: TGCAGTGCTAGTTCGGACAGGGAGGATTTTCGGGGACCCCTCCACTTT.

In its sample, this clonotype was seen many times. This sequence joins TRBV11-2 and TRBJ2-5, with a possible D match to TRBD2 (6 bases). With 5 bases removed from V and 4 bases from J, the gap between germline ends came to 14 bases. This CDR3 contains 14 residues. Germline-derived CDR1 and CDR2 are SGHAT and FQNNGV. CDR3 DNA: TGTGCCAGCAGCCCCCTCGGGCGGGGAGAGACCCAGTACTTC. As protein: CASSPLGRGETQYF. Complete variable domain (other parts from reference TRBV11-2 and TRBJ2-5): EAGVAQSPRYKIIEKRQSVAFWCNPISGHATLYWYQQILGQGPKLLIQFQNNGVVDDSQLPKDRFSAERLKGVDSTLKIQPAKLEDSAVYLCASSPLGRGETQYFGPGTRLLVL.

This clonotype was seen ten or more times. CDR3: CASSYRVRDEQYF. CDR3 DNA: TGTGCCAGCAGTTACAGGGTGAGGGACGAGCAGTACTTC. The chain is built from TRBV7-2 and TRBJ2-7; tentatively, D is TRBD1 (6 bases). V was clipped by 6 bases and J by 5 bases, with 14 bases between them. The CDR3 sequence is 13 residues long. The germline V gene has CDR1 SGHTA and CDR2 FQGNSA. Based on the CDR3 plus reference TRBV7-2 and TRBJ2-7, the full variable domain is GAGVSQSPSNKVTEKGKDVELRCDPISGHTALYWYRQSLGQGLEFLIYFQGNSAPDKSGLPSDRFSAERTGGSVSTLTIQRTQQEDSAVYLCASSYRVRDEQYFGPGTRLTVT.

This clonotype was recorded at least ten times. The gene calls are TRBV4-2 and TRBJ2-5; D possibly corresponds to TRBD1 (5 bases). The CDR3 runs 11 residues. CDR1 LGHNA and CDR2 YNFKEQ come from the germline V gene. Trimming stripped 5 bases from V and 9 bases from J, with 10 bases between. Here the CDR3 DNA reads TGTGCCAGCAGCAACCAGGGCGCCCAGTACTTC. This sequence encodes CASSNQGAQYF.

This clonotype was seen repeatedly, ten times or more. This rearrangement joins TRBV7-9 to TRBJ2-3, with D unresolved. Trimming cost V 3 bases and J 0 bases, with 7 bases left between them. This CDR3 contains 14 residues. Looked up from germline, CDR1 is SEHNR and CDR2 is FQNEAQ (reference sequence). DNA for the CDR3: TGTGCCAGCAGCTTCACGGTTAGCACAGATACGCAGTATTTT. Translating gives CASSFTVSTDTQYF.

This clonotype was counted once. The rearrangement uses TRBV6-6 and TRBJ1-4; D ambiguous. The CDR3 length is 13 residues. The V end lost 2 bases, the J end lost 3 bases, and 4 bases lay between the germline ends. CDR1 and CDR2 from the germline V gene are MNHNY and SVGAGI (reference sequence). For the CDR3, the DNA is TGTGCCAGCAGTTACGGGCCTAATGAAAAACTGTTTTTT. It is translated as CASSYGPNEKLFF.

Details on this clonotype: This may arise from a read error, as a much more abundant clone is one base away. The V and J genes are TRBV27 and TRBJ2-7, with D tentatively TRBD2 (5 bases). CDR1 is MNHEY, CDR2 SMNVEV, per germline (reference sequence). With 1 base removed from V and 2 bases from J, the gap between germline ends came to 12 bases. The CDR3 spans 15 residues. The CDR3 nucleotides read TGTGCCAGCAGTTTATATCCGAAGGAGGCCTACGAGCAGTACTTC. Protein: CASSLYPKEAYEQYF.

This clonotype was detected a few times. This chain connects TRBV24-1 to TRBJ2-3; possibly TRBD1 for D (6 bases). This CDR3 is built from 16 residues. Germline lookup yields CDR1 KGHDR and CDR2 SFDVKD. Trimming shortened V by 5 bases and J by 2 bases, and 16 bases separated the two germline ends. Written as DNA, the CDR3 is TGTGCCACCAGTGGGCACAGGGCGTTTGACACAGATACGCAGTATTTT. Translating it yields CATSGHRAFDTDTQYF.

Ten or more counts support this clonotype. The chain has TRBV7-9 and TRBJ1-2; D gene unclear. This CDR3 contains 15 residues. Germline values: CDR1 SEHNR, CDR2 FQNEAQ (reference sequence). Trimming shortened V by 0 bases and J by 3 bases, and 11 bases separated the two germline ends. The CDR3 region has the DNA TGTGCCAGCAGCTTAGCGACGGCCACCTACTATGGCTACACCTTC. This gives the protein CASSLATATYYGYTF.

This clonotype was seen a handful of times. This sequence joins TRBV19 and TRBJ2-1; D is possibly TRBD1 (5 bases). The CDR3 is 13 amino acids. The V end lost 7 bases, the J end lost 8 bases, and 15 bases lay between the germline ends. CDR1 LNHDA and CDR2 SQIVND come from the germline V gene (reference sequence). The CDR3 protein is CASIAQGRDEQFF. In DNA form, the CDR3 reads TGTGCCAGTATTGCGCAGGGTAGGGATGAGCAGTTCTTC.

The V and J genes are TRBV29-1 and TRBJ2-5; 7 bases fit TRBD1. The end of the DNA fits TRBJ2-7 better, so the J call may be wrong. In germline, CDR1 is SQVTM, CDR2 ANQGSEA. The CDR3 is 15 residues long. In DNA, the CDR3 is TGCAGCGTGAGCGAGACAGGGTTTCGAGCCTACGAGCAGTACTTC. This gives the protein CSVSETGFRAYEQYF.

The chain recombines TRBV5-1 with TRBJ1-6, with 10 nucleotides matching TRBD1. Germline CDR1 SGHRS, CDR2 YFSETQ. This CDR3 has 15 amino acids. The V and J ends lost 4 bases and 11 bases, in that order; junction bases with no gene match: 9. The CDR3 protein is CASSQTPGQGPPLHF. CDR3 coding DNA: TGCGCCAGCAGCCAAACGCCGGGACAGGGGCCACCCCTCCACTTT.

The CDR3, as DNA: TGCAGTGCTAGGAAATTCCCGCTAGCGGGCAGCTCCTACGAGCAGTACTTC. Translated: CSARKFPLAGSSYEQYF. The chain carries TRBV20-1 and TRBJ2-7, with 8 bases identical to TRBD2. There are 17 residues in the CDR3. Germline CDR1 and CDR2: DFQATT and SNEGSKA (reference sequence). V lost 3 bases and J lost 0; bases outside the gene matches: 13.

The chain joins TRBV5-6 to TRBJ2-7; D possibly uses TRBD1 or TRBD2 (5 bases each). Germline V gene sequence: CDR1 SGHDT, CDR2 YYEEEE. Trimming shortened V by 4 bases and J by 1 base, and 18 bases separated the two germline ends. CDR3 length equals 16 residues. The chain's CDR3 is CASSPSLPGRSYEQYF. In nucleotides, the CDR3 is TGTGCCAGCAGCCCGAGCTTACCGGGACGGTCCTACGAGCAGTACTTC.

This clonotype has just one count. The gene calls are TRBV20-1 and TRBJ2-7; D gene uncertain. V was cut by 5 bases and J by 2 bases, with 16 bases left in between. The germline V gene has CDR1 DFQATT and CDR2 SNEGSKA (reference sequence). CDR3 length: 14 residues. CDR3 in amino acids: CSAGPPLVPYEQYF. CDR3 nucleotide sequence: TGCAGTGCTGGGCCACCGCTGGTCCCCTACGAGCAGTACTTC.

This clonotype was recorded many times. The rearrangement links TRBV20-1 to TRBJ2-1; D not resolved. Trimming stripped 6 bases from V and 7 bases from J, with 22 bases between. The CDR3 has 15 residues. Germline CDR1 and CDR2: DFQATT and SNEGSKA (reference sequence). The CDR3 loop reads CSARHDRNLRNEQFF. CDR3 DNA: TGCAGTGCCCGACACGATAGGAACCTCAGGAATGAGCAGTTCTTC.